This T cell receptor beta chain was sequenced in a study of a mutant IDH1 vaccine in newly diagnosed glioma. Study-level background: Of treated patients, around 62% were men and roughly 40% women, averaging 40.4 years.

This clone has only one observation. Its target is not known. TCRdb's table, derived via immunoSEQ multiplex PCR, lists solely in-frame clones and lacks some. The sample has 88,000 or so clones, roughly 85% seen once. The CDR3 totals 17 residues. The ends lost 1 base at V and 5 bases at J; junction bases unmatched: 4. Germline V gene data show CDR1 as SGHTA and CDR2 as FQGNSA. This sample's time point: week 23, last vaccination. The study gave 300 ug of mutant IDH1 20-mer peptide per vaccine dose, with topical imiquimod. New IDH1-mutant, ATRX-lost WHO grade 3 or 4 astrocytomas occurred in donors. This material consisted of PBMCs, taken from a glioma patient whose treatment included an IDH1 peptide vaccine. This clonotype was sampled from a man aged 30 to 45 with glioma. Some clones in this sample may be carry-over from other donors' samples. This chain links TRBV7-2 with TRBJ2-2; the match to TRBD2 covers 13 bases. CDR3 bases: TGTGCCAGCAGCTTAGGGACTAGCGGGAGTTTTACCGGGGAGCTGTTTTTT. Translation: CASSLGTSGSFTGELFF.